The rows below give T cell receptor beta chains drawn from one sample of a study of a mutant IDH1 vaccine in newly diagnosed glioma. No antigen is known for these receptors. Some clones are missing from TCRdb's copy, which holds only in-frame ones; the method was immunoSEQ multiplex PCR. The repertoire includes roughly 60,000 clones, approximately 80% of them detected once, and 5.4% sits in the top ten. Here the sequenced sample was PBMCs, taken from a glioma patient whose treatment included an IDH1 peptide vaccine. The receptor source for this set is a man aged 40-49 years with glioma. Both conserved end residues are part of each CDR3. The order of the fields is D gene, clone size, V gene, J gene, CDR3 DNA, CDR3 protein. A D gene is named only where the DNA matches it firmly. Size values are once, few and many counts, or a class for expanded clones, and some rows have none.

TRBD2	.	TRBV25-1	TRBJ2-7	TGTGCCAGCAGTGCTTTAGGAGCGGGGGGCCCAATTACCCACGAGCAGTACTTC	CASSALGAGGPITHEQYF
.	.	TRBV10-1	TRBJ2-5	TGCGCCAGCAGTGAAGTGGGAGCGGGCGAACAAGAGACCCAGTACTTC	CASSEVGAGEQETQYF
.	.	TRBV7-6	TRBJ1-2	TGTGCCAGCAGCTTCTATCCCTCCTATGGCTACACCTTC	CASSFYPSYGYTF
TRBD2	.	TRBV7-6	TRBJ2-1	TGTGCCAGCAGCTTAGTCGGACTAGCGGGAAATGGGGATGAGCAGTTCTTC	CASSLVGLAGNGDEQFF
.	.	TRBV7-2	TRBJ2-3	TGTGCCAGCAGCCGTTTCGTCGGGGATACGCAGTATTTT	CASSRFVGDTQYF
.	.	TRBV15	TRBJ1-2	TGTGCCACCAGCAGAGGTGCAGAGCCTGGAGGGTATGGCTACACCTTC	CATSRGAEPGGYGYTF
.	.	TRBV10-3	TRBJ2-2	TGTGCCATCGGGGCCCCCCGACAGAACACCGGGGAGCTGTTTTTT	CAIGAPRQNTGELFF
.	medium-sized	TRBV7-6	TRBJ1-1	TGTGCCAGCAGCCCGGCCGGGGGTCGGGCTGAAGCTTTCTTT	CASSPAGGRAEAFF
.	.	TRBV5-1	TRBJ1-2	TGCGCCAGCAGCTTGTTACCTGGGGCTGATGGCTACACCTTC	CASSLLPGADGYTF
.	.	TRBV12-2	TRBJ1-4	TGTGCAAGTCGCTTAGAGACAGAAACTAATGAAAAACTGTTTTTT	CASRLETETNEKLFF
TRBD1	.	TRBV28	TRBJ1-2	TGTGCCAGCAGCGGACAGGGGATTAGTGGCTACACCTTC	CASSGQGISGYTF
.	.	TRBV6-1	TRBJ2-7	TGTGCCAGCAGCCATCAGTTATGGGGCTACGAGCAGTACTTC	CASSHQLWGYEQYF
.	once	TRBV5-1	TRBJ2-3	TGCGCCAGCAGCTTGGCCAGAGGGACGGTAACAGATACGCAGTATTTT	CASSLARGTVTDTQYF
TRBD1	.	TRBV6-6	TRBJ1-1	TGTGCCAGCAGCTTTCCTCAGGGGGCAAACACTGAAGCTTTCTTT	CASSFPQGANTEAFF
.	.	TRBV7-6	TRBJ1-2	TGTGCCAGCAGCCCTTACGGACGGAACTATGGCTACAGCTTC	CASSPYGRNYGYSF
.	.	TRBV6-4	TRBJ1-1	TGTGCCAGCAGTGACCGGGACAACACTGAAGCTTTCTTT	CASSDRDNTEAFF
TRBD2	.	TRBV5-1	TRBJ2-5	TGCGCCAGCAGCGGGGGGGACTACCACCCCCCCGGGACCCAGTACTTC	CASSGGDYHPPGTQYF
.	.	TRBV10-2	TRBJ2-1	TGCGCCAGCAGTGAGGTTGGAATTTGGGGTGAGGAGCAGTTCTTC	CASSEVGIWGEEQFF
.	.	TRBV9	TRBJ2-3	TGTGCCAGCAGCACCCTAGAACGTACGCAGTATTTT	CASSTLERTQYF
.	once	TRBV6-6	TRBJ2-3	TGTGCCAGCACCAAGAACGGGGACGGAACAGATACGCAGTATTTT	CASTKNGDGTDTQYF
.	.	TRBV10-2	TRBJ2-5	TGCGCCAGCTCCGGGGCAATACAAGAGACCCAGTACTTC	CASSGAIQETQYF
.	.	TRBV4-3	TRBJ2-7	TGCGCCAGCAGCCAAGATACAGGGTCATTATCCTACGAGCAGTACTTC	CASSQDTGSLSYEQYF
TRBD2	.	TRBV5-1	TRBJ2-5	TGCGCCAGCAGCCCCTTACAGACTAGCGGCCAAGAGACCCAGTACTTC	CASSPLQTSGQETQYF
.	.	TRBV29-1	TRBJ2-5	TGCAGCGTTGCTGGCAGAATGGTTGAGACCCAGTACTTC	CSVAGRMVETQYF
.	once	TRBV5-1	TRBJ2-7	TGCGCCAGCAGCTTGGGTGGGACATCCTACGAGCAGTACTTC	CASSLGGTSYEQYF
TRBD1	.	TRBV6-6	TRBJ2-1	TGTGCCAGCAGCCGGACAGGGGACTACAATGAGCAGTTCTTC	CASSRTGDYNEQFF
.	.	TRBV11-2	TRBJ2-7	TGTGCCAGCAGCCCCCCACCGGGGGCGAGTCGGGAGCAGTACTTC	CASSPPPGASREQYF
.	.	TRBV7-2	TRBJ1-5	TGTGCCAGCAGCTTAGTCGAGAATCAGCCCCAGCATTTT	CASSLVENQPQHF
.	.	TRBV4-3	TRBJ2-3	TGCGCCAGCAGCCAAGAGTGGCCAGGCAGCACAGATACGCAGTATTTT	CASSQEWPGSTDTQYF
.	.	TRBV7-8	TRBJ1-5	TGTGCCAGCAGCCCCGCCGGGAATCAGCCCCAGCATTTT	CASSPAGNQPQHF
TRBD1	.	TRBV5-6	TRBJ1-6	TGTGCCAGCAGCCCCGACAGGGGGGCCTATAATTCACCCCTCCACTTT	CASSPDRGAYNSPLHF
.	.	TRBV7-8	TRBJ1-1	TGTGCCAGCAGTGGAGCTGTCAAGGCTGAAGCTTTCTTT	CASSGAVKAEAFF
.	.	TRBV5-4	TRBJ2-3	TGTGCCAGCAGCTTGGATGGGGGCACAGATACGCAGTATTTT	CASSLDGGTDTQYF
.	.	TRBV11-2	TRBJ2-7	TGTGCCAGCAGCTTGGAGGGGTTTCCCTCCGAGCAGTACTTC	CASSLEGFPSEQYF
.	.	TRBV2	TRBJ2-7	TGTGCCAGCAAGATGGGCTACGAGCAGTACTTC	CASKMGYEQYF
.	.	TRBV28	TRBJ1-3	TGTGCCAGCAGTTTCCCGGGACACCTCTCTGGAAACACCATATATTTT	CASSFPGHLSGNTIYF
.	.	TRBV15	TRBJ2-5	TGTGCCACCAGCAGATCAGGCGAACCAGGGGAGACCCAGTACTTC	CATSRSGEPGETQYF
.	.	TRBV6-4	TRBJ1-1	TGTGCCAGCAGTGAGACGAGGAACTCTGAAGCTTTCTTT	CASSETRNSEAFF
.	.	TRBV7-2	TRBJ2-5	TGTGCCAGCAGCCTTAGCGGAGCGGTCAACCAAGAGACCCAGTACTTC	CASSLSGAVNQETQYF
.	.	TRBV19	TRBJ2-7	TGTGCCAGTAGTACCCCTCAAGGTAAATCCTACGAGCAGTACTTC	CASSTPQGKSYEQYF
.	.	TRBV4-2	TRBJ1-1	TGTGCCAGCAGCCAAGATCCACCGGGAGGGGCTTTCTTT	CASSQDPPGGAFF
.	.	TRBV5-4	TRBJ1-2	TGTGCCAGCAGCCGGGACATCGGATATGGCTACACCTTC	CASSRDIGYGYTF